Below are 21 T cell receptor beta chains sequenced from a single sample in a study of blood T cell repertoires in COVID-19. Repertoires were generated with immunoSEQ multiplex PCR, while TCRdb's copy carries only in-frame clones and drops some. The data hold 350,000 to 450,000 clones, with approximately 92% observed a single time. What was sequenced was PBMCs or T cells enriched from blood (not recorded which). The receptors originated from a man aged 30-40 years who had recovered from COVID-19.

The chain links TRBV13 to TRBJ2-7, with TRBD1 matching over 8 bases. The CDR3 covers 17 residues. V lost 0 bases, J lost 3 bases, and 10 bases stayed unmatched. Germline V lookup: CDR1 PRHDT, CDR2 FYEKMQ (reference sequence). Here the CDR3 reads CASSLGQGEPEGYEQYF. CDR3 DNA sequence: TGTGCCAGCAGCTTAGGACAGGGGGAACCAGAAGGCTACGAGCAGTACTTC.

The chain has TRBV6-5 and TRBJ2-7, with 7 bases identical to TRBD2. The CDR3 is 14 residues long. Germline CDR1 MNHEY, CDR2 SVGAGI. The J segment lost 1 base and the V segment lost 6 bases, leaving 6 bases of the junction unmatched. CDR3 bases: TGTGCCAGCAGGGCCGGGACTAAATCCTACGAGCAGTACTTC. It yields the protein CASRAGTKSYEQYF.

This rearrangement joins TRBV7-9 to TRBJ1-2; D is uncertain. This CDR3 contains 15 residues. V gave up 1 base and J gave up 1 base, with 10 bases separating them. The germline CDR1 and CDR2 sequences are SEHNR and FQNEAQ (reference sequence). Written as DNA, the CDR3 is TGTGCCAGCAGCTTAGGATCGGTTTTTAACTATGGCTACACCTTC. Its protein is CASSLGSVFNYGYTF.

The genes are TRBV19 and TRBJ2-5; 8 bases line up with TRBD2. The V gene's germline CDR1 is LNHDA and CDR2 SQIVND (reference sequence). The CDR3 covers 19 residues. Germline trimming cut 0 bases from V and 2 bases from J; bases unmatched to any gene: 14. The CDR3 loop is CASSIDGPAGARGQETQYF. In nucleotides, the CDR3 is TGTGCCAGTAGTATAGATGGACCAGCGGGAGCCCGTGGGCAAGAGACCCAGTACTTC. The variable domain in full, completed from reference TRBV19 and TRBJ2-5, reads DGGITQSPKYLFRKEGQNVTLSCEQNLNHDAMYWYRQDPGQGLRLIYYSQIVNDFQKGDIAEGYSVSREKKESFPLTVTSAQKNPTAFYLCASSIDGPAGARGQETQYFGPGTRLLVL.

The chain joins TRBV29-1 to TRBJ2-1; D is possibly TRBD2 (5 bases). V dropped 1 base and J dropped 7 bases, with 11 bases sitting between them. In germline, CDR1 is SQVTM, CDR2 ANQGSEA. The CDR3 sequence is 13 residues long. The CDR3 DNA reads TGCAGCGTTGAAGTATGGGCGGGTAATGAGCAGTTCTTC. Protein: CSVEVWAGNEQFF.

V and J are TRBV2 and TRBJ1-3, with TRBD1 identical over 10 bases. Germline CDR1 SNHLY, CDR2 FYNNEI. The ends lost 6 bases at V and 4 bases at J; junction bases unmatched: 9. This CDR3 contains 16 residues. The CDR3 DNA reads TGTGCCAGCAGACCGGGACAGGGGCCTCTAGGAAACACCATATATTTT. It is translated as CASRPGQGPLGNTIYF.

This rearrangement joins TRBV10-2 to TRBJ2-7, with D possibly being TRBD2 (6 bases). V was pared by 4 bases and J by 5 bases, with 27 bases between. CDR3 length: 18 amino acids. The germline gives CDR1 WSHSY, CDR2 SAAADI. CDR3 residues: CASSAAGQIMKYIHEQYF. In DNA, the CDR3 is TGCGCCAGCAGTGCCGCGGGGCAGATAATGAAATATATCCACGAGCAGTACTTC.

The chain employs TRBV15 and TRBJ1-5, with 7 bases lining up with TRBD1. Germline values: CDR1 LNHNV, CDR2 YYDKDF (reference sequence). The CDR3 is 18 residues long. J was trimmed by 3 bases and V by 4 bases; bases with no gene match: 15. CDR3 DNA sequence: TGTGCCACCAGCAAAAGACGTGGCCAGACAGGGATCAATCAGCCCCAGCATTTT. Its translation is CATSKRRGQTGINQPQHF. Together with reference TRBV15 and TRBJ1-5, the CDR3 gives the full variable domain: DAMVIQNPRYQVTQFGKPVTLSCSQTLNHNVMYWYQQKSSQAPKLLFHYYDKDFNNEADTPDNFQSRRPNTSFCFLDIRSPGLGDTAMYLCATSKRRGQTGINQPQHFGDGTRLSIL.

The rearrangement joins TRBV15 to TRBJ1-5; TRBD1 might be the D (6 bases). The CDR3 runs 15 residues. The germline V gene encodes CDR1 LNHNV and CDR2 YYDKDF (reference sequence). The V gene lost 2 bases and the J gene lost 7 bases, with 15 bases spanning the gap. The CDR3 region has the DNA TGTGCCACCAGCAGAATACAGGGAATACGGCAGCCCCAGCATTTT. Residues: CATSRIQGIRQPQHF.

The chain carries TRBV4-1 and TRBJ2-7; D is perhaps TRBD1 (6 bases). CDR1 and CDR2 (germline): MGHRA, YSYEKL. The germline V and J ends were trimmed by 4 bases and 2 bases, with 12 bases remaining between them. The CDR3 has 14 residues. The CDR3 sequence: CASSLRDNTYEQYF. CDR3 DNA sequence: TGCGCCAGCAGCCTCCGGGACAACACCTACGAGCAGTACTTC.

This chain connects TRBV11-2 to TRBJ2-7, with D perhaps matching TRBD2 (6 bases). Germline V gives CDR1 SGHAT, CDR2 FQNNGV. The V gene lost 8 bases and the J gene lost 4 bases, with 12 bases spanning the gap. This CDR3 has 12 residues. CDR3 in amino acids: CASGGLGYEQYF. The CDR3 DNA follows: TGTGCCAGCGGGGGGTTGGGATACGAGCAGTACTTC.

The V gene is TRBV24-1, the J gene TRBJ2-3; TRBD1 aligns across 8 bases. CDR3 length: 15 residues. Trimming cost V 1 base and J 6 bases; bases outside gene matches: 5. Germline CDR1 is KGHDR and CDR2 is SFDVKD. DNA of the CDR3: TGTGCCACCAGTGATTTATCAGGGGGCAAGGATACGCAGTATTTT. As protein: CATSDLSGGKDTQYF.

The CDR3 sequence: CAWKLNTYSISDGYTF. CDR3 DNA: TGTGCCTGGAAACTTAATACTTACTCAATCTCGGATGGCTACACCTTC. V is TRBV30 and J is TRBJ1-2; no reliable D call. This CDR3 is 16 amino acids long. Germline V gene sequence: CDR1 GTSNPN, CDR2 SVGIG (reference sequence). V was shortened by 4 bases and J by 6 bases, with 24 bases between the two germline ends. The full variable domain, with the rest looked up from reference TRBV30 and TRBJ1-2, is SQTIHQWPATLVQPVGSPLSLECTVEGTSNPNLYWYRQAAGRGLQLLFYSVGIGQISSEVPQNLSASRPQDRQFILSSKKLLLSDSGFYLCAWKLNTYSISDGYTFGSGTRLTVV.

The genes are TRBV28 and TRBJ1-5; D is perhaps TRBD1 (6 bases). CDR1 and CDR2 from the germline V gene are MDHEN and SYDVKM. Trimming pared 5 bases from V and 4 bases from J, leaving 15 bases between. The CDR3 is 15 residues long. DNA of the CDR3: TGTGCCAGCAGTCGCTCGTTAAGGGGGAATCAGCCCCAGCATTTT. The encoded protein is CASSRSLRGNQPQHF. Based on the CDR3 plus reference TRBV28 and TRBJ1-5, the full variable domain is DVKVTQSSRYLVKRTGEKVFLECVQDMDHENMFWYRQDPGLGLRLIYFSYDVKMKEKGDIPEGYSVSREKKERFSLILESASTNQTSMYLCASSRSLRGNQPQHFGDGTRLSIL.

A note on this clone: The germline gene is not matched at one end of the junction; a read error may be the cause. CDR3 loop: CVRMVDRGNTEAFF. The CDR3 DNA sequence: TGTGTCAGAATGGTAGACAGGGGCAATACTGAAGCTTTCTTT. The chain carries TRBV5-3 and TRBJ1-1; 8 bases line up with TRBD1. TRBV5-3 is marked as an open reading frame, function uncertain. CDR3 length: 14 residues.

This rearrangement joins TRBV6-2 or TRBV6-3 to TRBJ2-7; D is undetermined. The germline gives CDR1 MNHEY, CDR2 SVGEGT. CDR3 length equals 15 residues. V dropped 0 bases and J dropped 6 bases, with 15 bases sitting between them. For the CDR3, the DNA is TGTGCCAGCAGTTACTCGTATTCGGTGTCAATCGAGCAGTACTTC. This codes for CASSYSYSVSIEQYF.

As regards this clone: Within the sample, other DNA sequences also encode this same CDR3. The chain joins TRBV11-2 to TRBJ1-1; D is undetermined. Germline V gene sequence: CDR1 SGHAT, CDR2 FQNNGV. The ends were cut back, 1 base at V and 3 bases at J, with 6 bases in the middle. The CDR3 contains 13 residues. The CDR3 sequence is CASSLAGYTEAFF. The CDR3 bases are TGTGCCAGCAGCTTAGCGGGGTACACTGAAGCTTTCTTT. The full variable domain, its missing parts supplied by reference TRBV11-2 and TRBJ1-1, is EAGVAQSPRYKIIEKRQSVAFWCNPISGHATLYWYQQILGQGPKLLIQFQNNGVVDDSQLPKDRFSAERLKGVDSTLKIQPAKLEDSAVYLCASSLAGYTEAFFGQGTRLTVV.

This sequence joins TRBV2 and TRBJ2-3; the D is unclear. The V gene's germline CDR1 is SNHLY and CDR2 FYNNEI. The V and J ends lost 8 bases and 2 bases respectively, with 14 bases between them. CDR3 length: 14 residues. The CDR3 reads CASLMVPYTDTQYF. In DNA form, the CDR3 reads TGTGCCAGCTTGATGGTACCCTACACAGATACGCAGTATTTT.

The rearrangement links TRBV7-2 to TRBJ2-7, with 13 bases lining up with TRBD2. The germline V gene encodes CDR1 SGHTA and CDR2 FQGNSA. Germline trimming cut 5 bases from V and 3 bases from J; bases unmatched to any gene: 7. The CDR3 runs 16 residues. The CDR3 sequence: CASSQGLAGRLYEQYF. CDR3 nucleotides: TGTGCCAGCAGCCAGGGACTAGCGGGGCGACTCTACGAGCAGTACTTC.

The rearrangement joins TRBV27 to TRBJ2-3; TRBD2 matches 12 bases. The CDR3 consists of 16 residues. CDR1 is MNHEY and CDR2 is SMNVEV in the germline V gene (reference sequence). The ends lost 8 bases at V and 3 bases at J; junction bases unmatched: 9. CDR3 residues: CASRMTSGSLTDTQYF. The CDR3 region has the DNA TGTGCCAGCCGAATGACTAGCGGGAGTTTGACAGATACGCAGTATTTT.

This chain connects TRBV7-7 to TRBJ2-2; a possible D gene is TRBD2 (5 bases). The CDR3 consists of 14 residues. Germline CDR1 is SSHAT and CDR2 is FNYEAQ (reference sequence). The germline V and J ends were trimmed by 5 bases and 4 bases, with 11 bases remaining between them. CDR3 sequence (DNA): TGTGCCAGCAGCCGAAGCGGATCCACCGGGGAGCTGTTTTTT. Translating gives CASSRSGSTGELFF. The full variable domain, in which reference TRBV7-7 and TRBJ2-2 provide the parts outside the CDR3, is GAGVSQSPRYKVTKRGQDVTLRCDPISSHATLYWYQQALGQGPEFLTYFNYEAQPDKSGLPSDRFSAERPEGSISTLTIQRTEQRDSAMYRCASSRSGSTGELFFGEGSRLTVL.